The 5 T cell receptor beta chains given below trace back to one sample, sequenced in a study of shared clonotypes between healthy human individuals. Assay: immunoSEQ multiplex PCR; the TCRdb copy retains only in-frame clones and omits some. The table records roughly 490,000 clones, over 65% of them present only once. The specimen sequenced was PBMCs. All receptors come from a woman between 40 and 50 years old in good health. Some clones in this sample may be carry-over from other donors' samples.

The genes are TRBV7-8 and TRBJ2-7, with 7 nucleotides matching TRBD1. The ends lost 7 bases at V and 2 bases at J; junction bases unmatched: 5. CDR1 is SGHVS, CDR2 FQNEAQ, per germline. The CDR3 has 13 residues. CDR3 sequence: CASNRGGAYEQYF. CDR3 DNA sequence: TGTGCCAGCAACAGGGGTGGGGCCTACGAGCAGTACTTC.

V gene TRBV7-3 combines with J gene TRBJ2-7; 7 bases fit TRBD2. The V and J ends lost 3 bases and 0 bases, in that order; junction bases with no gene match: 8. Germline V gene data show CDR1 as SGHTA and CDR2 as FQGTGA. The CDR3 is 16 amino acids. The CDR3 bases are TGTGCCAGCAGCTTTCAGGCGGGAGTCCCCTCCTACGAGCAGTACTTC. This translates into CASSFQAGVPSYEQYF.

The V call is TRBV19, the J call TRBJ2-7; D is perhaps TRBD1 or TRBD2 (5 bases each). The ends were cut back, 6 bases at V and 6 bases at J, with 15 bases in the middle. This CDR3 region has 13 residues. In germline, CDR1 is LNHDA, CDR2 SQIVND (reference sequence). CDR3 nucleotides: TGTGCCAGTAGCCCGGGGCTCAAAGCCGAGCAGTACTTC. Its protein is CASSPGLKAEQYF.

The CDR3 DNA sequence: TGCGCCAGCAGAACCAAGGACGGAGATAGCAATCAGCCCCAGCATTTT. Translated, it gives CASRTKDGDSNQPQHF. V usage is TRBV10-1 and J usage is TRBJ1-5; D is undetermined. Per germline, CDR1 WNHNN and CDR2 SYGVQD (reference sequence). V gave up 6 bases and J gave up 0 bases, with 15 bases separating them. The CDR3 contains 16 residues.

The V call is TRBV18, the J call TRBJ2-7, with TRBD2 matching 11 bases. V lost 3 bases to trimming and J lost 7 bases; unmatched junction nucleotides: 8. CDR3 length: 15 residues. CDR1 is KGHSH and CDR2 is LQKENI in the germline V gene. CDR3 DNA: TGTGCCAGCTCACCTGGGACTAGCGGCTTGGGGGAGCAGTACTTC. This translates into CASSPGTSGLGEQYF. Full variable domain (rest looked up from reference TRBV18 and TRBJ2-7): NAGVMQNPRHLVRRRGQEARLRCSPMKGHSHVYWYRQLPEEGLKFMVYLQKENIIDESGMPKERFSAEFPKEGPSILRIQQVVRGDSAAYFCASSPGTSGLGEQYFGPGTRLTVT.